Each of the 31 T cell receptor beta chains below was sequenced from the same sample in a study of naive and memory T cell subsets. The SP2 primer and nested alpha and beta constant region primers amplified ligated cDNA in four rounds. TCRdb used MiXCR to reprocess the 5' RACE reads, holding one entry per CDR3 protein. The data show 58,000 or so distinct CDR3 sequences, with approximately 8% seen just once and roughly 9.8% held by the top ten. A UMI-containing oligonucleotide was joined by 3' ligation to the TCR cDNA template. The receptors stem from a female donor in good health.

The sample holds a few counts of this clonotype. The chain employs TRBV20-1 and TRBJ1-2, with D possibly TRBD1 on 5 matching bases. CDR3 length equals 12 residues. The V end lost 4 bases, the J end lost 7 bases, and 13 bases lay between the germline ends. CDR1 and CDR2 (germline): DFQATT, SNEGSKA (reference sequence). Here the CDR3 reads CSATRGRGGYTF. The CDR3 DNA is TGCAGTGCTACACGAGGGAGGGGTGGCTACACCTTC.

This clonotype was seen at least ten times. The gene calls are TRBV20-1 and TRBJ1-6; weak D call: TRBD1 (5 bases). Germline values: CDR1 DFQATT, CDR2 SNEGSKA (reference sequence). This CDR3 has 17 residues. V was clipped by 4 bases and J by 6 bases, with 22 bases between them. CDR3 protein: CSAMTARDGPLNSPLHF. For the CDR3, the DNA is TGCAGTGCTATGACCGCCCGGGACGGGCCCCTTAATTCACCCCTCCACTTT.

This rearrangement joins TRBV18 to TRBJ2-2; tentatively, D is TRBD1 (6 bases). CDR1 and CDR2 (germline): KGHSH, LQKENI. With 3 bases removed from V and 2 bases from J, the gap between germline ends came to 10 bases. CDR3 length equals 15 residues. CDR3: CASSPTGPNTGELFF. The CDR3, as DNA: TGTGCCAGCTCACCGACAGGCCCCAACACCGGGGAGCTGTTTTTT.

This clonotype was seen repeatedly, ten times or more. The chain has TRBV27 and TRBJ1-1; D remains ambiguous. Trimming cost V 3 bases and J 2 bases, with 7 bases left between them. CDR1 is MNHEY, CDR2 SMNVEV, per germline (reference sequence). The CDR3 length is 13 residues. The CDR3 bases are TGTGCCAGCAGTTTTGGGTCAAACACTGAAGCTTTCTTT. Its translation: CASSFGSNTEAFF.

This chain joins TRBV6-2 or TRBV6-3 and TRBJ2-2; D is possibly TRBD1 (5 bases). V gave up 6 bases and J gave up 4 bases, with 9 bases separating them. Germline V gene data show CDR1 as MNHEY and CDR2 as SVGEGT. This CDR3 region has 13 residues. The CDR3 bases are TGTGCCAGCAGCGGACAACTCACCGGGGAGCTGTTTTTT. Its translation: CASSGQLTGELFF.

This clonotype was observed many times. The chain has TRBV5-6 and TRBJ1-1, with 10 bases matching TRBD1. The germline CDR1 and CDR2 sequences are SGHDT and YYEEEE. Losses at the gene ends were 4 bases for V and 1 base for J; bases not matched to a gene: 4. CDR3 length: 15 residues. CDR3 nucleotides: TGTGCCAGCAGCCGACAGGGGGCCTGGAACACTGAAGCTTTCTTT. Protein sequence: CASSRQGAWNTEAFF.

This clonotype occurred many times. The chain links TRBV29-1 to TRBJ2-3; D uncertain. The CDR3 is 10 amino acids. The V gene's germline CDR1 is SQVTM and CDR2 ANQGSEA. The V end was cut by 4 bases, the J end by 1 base, with 0 bases between. The CDR3 DNA reads as TGCAGCGTTGGCACAGATACGCAGTATTTT. Its protein product is CSVGTDTQYF.

This clonotype was seen many times. The rearrangement joins TRBV20-1 to TRBJ2-5; D not resolved. From germline, CDR1 is DFQATT and CDR2 SNEGSKA (reference sequence). V lost 6 bases to trimming and J lost 0 bases, with 8 bases between them. The CDR3 consists of 12 residues. The CDR3 protein is CSAGLNQETQYF. The CDR3 DNA reads as TGCAGTGCCGGGCTAAACCAAGAGACCCAGTACTTC.

This chain connects TRBV7-2 to TRBJ1-1, with 7 bases matching TRBD1. This CDR3 is 14 amino acids long. From germline, CDR1 is SGHTA and CDR2 FQGNSA. After removal of 6 bases from V and 6 bases from J, the junction contained 10 bases not matched to a gene. The CDR3 DNA sequence: TGTGCCAGCAGGTCCCAAGGGGGCGCGCCTGAAGCTTTCTTT. Protein sequence: CASRSQGGAPEAFF.

This clonotype has only a few counts. V and J are TRBV6-2 or TRBV6-3 and TRBJ2-5; D remains unclear. The CDR3 consists of 12 residues. V was clipped by 2 bases and J by 1 base, with 2 bases between them. CDR1 is MNHEY, CDR2 SVGEGT, per germline. CDR3 residues: CASSYLQETQYF. The CDR3 DNA reads TGTGCCAGCAGTTACCTCCAAGAGACCCAGTACTTC.

V gene TRBV29-1 combines with J gene TRBJ1-1, with 7 bases matching TRBD1. The CDR3 covers 13 residues. Germline trimming cut 6 bases from V and 11 bases from J; bases unmatched to any gene: 15. Germline V gives CDR1 SQVTM, CDR2 ANQGSEA. The CDR3 spells CSVKDDRETGAFF. The CDR3, as DNA: TGCAGCGTAAAGGATGACAGGGAGACAGGTGCTTTCTTT.

The genes are TRBV9 and TRBJ2-2; no clear D gene. Germline loops: CDR1 SGDLS, CDR2 YYNGEE. The CDR3 loop spans 15 amino acids. V was clipped by 0 bases and J by 0 bases, with 6 bases between them. The CDR3 bases are TGTGCCAGCAGCGTAGGGTTGGCGAACACCGGGGAGCTGTTTTTT. Translating it yields CASSVGLANTGELFF.

The chain has TRBV18 and TRBJ2-1; tentative D call: TRBD1 (6 bases). This CDR3 has 15 residues. Trimming took 5 bases from V and 5 from J, leaving 16 bases between them. Germline V gene lookup returns CDR1 KGHSH and CDR2 LQKENI. This CDR3 is CASSLSAGADNEQFF. CDR3 nucleotide sequence: TGTGCCAGCTCATTGAGCGCAGGGGCCGACAATGAGCAGTTCTTC.

This clonotype was picked up many times. This rearrangement joins TRBV12-3 or TRBV12-4 to TRBJ1-5, with TRBD1 as a possible D gene (5 bases). V was trimmed by 6 bases and J by 1 base, leaving 10 bases between them. CDR3 length equals 14 residues. The CDR3 protein is CASRLGGSNQPQHF. The CDR3 region has the DNA TGTGCCAGCAGGCTGGGGGGAAGCAATCAGCCCCAGCATTTT.

This clonotype was counted a few times. This chain joins TRBV7-2 and TRBJ2-3; D perhaps matches TRBD2 (6 bases). The ends were cut back, 5 bases at V and 3 bases at J, with 18 bases in the middle. This CDR3 region has 16 residues. Germline loops: CDR1 SGHTA, CDR2 FQGNSA. The CDR3 DNA is TGTGCCAGCAGCCCGACCTGGCTAGCGACAACAGATACGCAGTATTTT. Translating gives CASSPTWLATTDTQYF.

The chain couples TRBV6-2 or TRBV6-3 to TRBJ2-1; unclear D gene. V was shortened by 2 bases and J by 10 bases, with 12 bases between the two germline ends. This CDR3 is built from 13 residues. Germline V lookup: CDR1 MNHEY, CDR2 SVGEGT. CDR3 region: CASSYNSVSEQFF. CDR3 in DNA: TGTGCCAGCAGTTACAACTCCGTTTCGGAGCAGTTCTTC.

The rearrangement links TRBV20-1 to TRBJ2-3; 12 nucleotides align to TRBD2. CDR1 and CDR2 (germline): DFQATT, SNEGSKA (reference sequence). Trimming cost V 5 bases and J 4 bases; bases outside gene matches: 7. The CDR3 has 15 residues. The CDR3 reads CSAPRTSGASDTQYF. For the CDR3, the DNA is TGCAGTGCTCCGAGGACTAGCGGGGCTTCAGATACGCAGTATTTT.

V and J are TRBV5-1 and TRBJ2-5; 10 bases agree with TRBD2. Germline-derived CDR1 and CDR2 are SGHRS and YFSETQ. The CDR3 consists of 15 residues. The trim removed 1 base at V and 4 bases at J, leaving 4 bases unmatched. This CDR3 reads CASSLLASGGETQYF. In DNA, the CDR3 is TGCGCCAGCAGCTTGTTGGCTAGCGGGGGAGAGACCCAGTACTTC.

This chain joins TRBV28 and TRBJ2-1; TRBD2 agrees at 11 bases. Germline assignment: CDR1 MDHEN and CDR2 SYDVKM. V was pared by 1 base and J by 4 bases, with 12 bases of the junction left unmatched. There are 19 residues in the CDR3. CDR3 amino acids: CASSLSSASGGSCYNEQFF. The CDR3 DNA sequence: TGTGCCAGCAGTTTATCTTCGGCTAGCGGGGGGTCTTGTTACAATGAGCAGTTCTTC.

This clonotype was seen ten or more times. The chain is built from TRBV20-1 and TRBJ1-1; D unresolved. The V gene lost 8 bases and the J gene lost 3 bases, with 10 bases spanning the gap. The CDR3 length is 11 residues. Per the germline V gene, CDR1 is DFQATT and CDR2 is SNEGSKA (reference sequence). The CDR3, as DNA: TGCAGTACTTCACGGTACACTGAAGCTTTCTTT. It encodes CSTSRYTEAFF.

This clonotype was recorded at least ten times. This sequence joins TRBV7-2 and TRBJ1-2; no firm D call. The germline V gene has CDR1 SGHTA and CDR2 FQGNSA. The CDR3 consists of 13 residues. V was cut by 2 bases and J by 7 bases, with 11 bases left in between. The CDR3 protein is CASSLRLISGYTF. CDR3 coding DNA: TGTGCCAGCAGCTTACGCCTTATCAGTGGCTACACCTTC.

This clonotype turned up a few times. The chain recombines TRBV9 with TRBJ1-2; tentative D call: TRBD1 (6 bases). Per germline, CDR1 SGDLS and CDR2 YYNGEE. Trimming shortened V by 4 bases and J by 5 bases, and 21 bases separated the two germline ends. The CDR3 loop spans 16 amino acids. In DNA form, the CDR3 reads TGTGCCAGCAGCTTCCAGGTGGGGGCCCCTATTTATGGCTACACCTTC. This translates into CASSFQVGAPIYGYTF.

As to this clonotype: Since a much larger clone is just one base distant, this may be a read error. This chain uses TRBV7-2 with TRBJ2-2; D possibly corresponds to TRBD1 (5 bases). Per the germline V gene, CDR1 is SGHTA and CDR2 is FQGNSA. This CDR3 is built from 14 residues. This CDR3 reads CVSSDRSATGELFF. In DNA, the CDR3 is TGTGTCAGCAGTGACAGATCAGCCACCGGGGAGCTGTTTTTT.

This clonotype was seen ten or more times. V usage is TRBV4-2 and J usage is TRBJ1-6; no firm D call. This CDR3 contains 16 residues. Per the germline V gene, CDR1 is LGHNA and CDR2 is YNFKEQ. Trimming removed 0 bases at V and 9 bases at J, with 15 bases between. The CDR3 DNA reads TGTGCCAGCAGCCAAGAGTCCGGAGCACCACCTTCACCCCTCCACTTT. Its protein is CASSQESGAPPSPLHF.

This clonotype has a count of ten or more. The chain uses TRBV2 and TRBJ2-2; the D gene is possibly TRBD1 (5 bases). The CDR3 contains 16 residues. Deletions cut 7 bases from V and 3 bases from J, with 18 bases between. The germline CDR1 and CDR2 sequences are SNHLY and FYNNEI. The CDR3 DNA sequence: TGTGCCAGCAACCCCTCTTCCGCAGGGCACACCGGGGAGCTGTTTTTT. It encodes CASNPSSAGHTGELFF.

This clonotype was detected a few times. This chain joins TRBV9 and TRBJ1-6, with 9 bases identical to TRBD1. The germline V gene encodes CDR1 SGDLS and CDR2 YYNGEE. The CDR3 is 18 residues long. Unmatched junction bases numbered 10, after V lost 4 bases and J lost 2 bases. For the CDR3, the DNA is TGTGCCAGCAGCCCTGGACAGGGGATAGTGGCCTATAATTCACCCCTCCACTTT. It encodes CASSPGQGIVAYNSPLHF.

This clonotype was detected ten times or more. The chain joins TRBV28 to TRBJ1-2; maybe TRBD1 (6 bases). The germline gives CDR1 MDHEN, CDR2 SYDVKM. The CDR3 has 12 amino acids. Trimming stripped 5 bases from V and 8 bases from J, with 12 bases between. The CDR3 DNA reads TGTGCCAGCAGTCCTGGACAGAGCGGCTACACCTTC. This codes for CASSPGQSGYTF.

This clonotype showed up just a few times. The V gene is TRBV18, the J gene TRBJ2-5, with TRBD2 matching 7 bases. Trimming at V came to 2 bases and at J to 0 bases, leaving 6 bases not matched to a gene. Germline values: CDR1 KGHSH, CDR2 LQKENI. The CDR3 covers 16 residues. This CDR3 reads CASSPRLAENQETQYF. Here the CDR3 DNA reads TGTGCCAGCTCACCAAGGCTAGCGGAGAACCAAGAGACCCAGTACTTC.

This clonotype was seen more than once but under ten times. This chain joins TRBV5-1 and TRBJ2-7; TRBD2 is a possible D gene (5 bases). CDR3 length: 13 residues. Germline values: CDR1 SGHRS, CDR2 YFSETQ. Trimming removed 0 bases at V and 4 bases at J, with 8 bases between. CDR3 loop: CASSLGSGYEQYF. DNA of the CDR3: TGCGCCAGCAGCTTGGGCAGCGGATACGAGCAGTACTTC.

The chain has TRBV12-5 and TRBJ2-5, with D uncertain. Germline CDR1 reads LGHNT; CDR2 reads FRNRAP. Trimming stripped 0 bases from V and 6 bases from J, with 17 bases between. The CDR3 covers 16 residues. CDR3 DNA: TGTGCTAGTGGTTTGGTGGTCCTGGGTTCGGCACAGACCCAGTACTTC. This codes for CASGLVVLGSAQTQYF.

This rearrangement joins TRBV7-2 to TRBJ2-3; TRBD2 aligns across 8 bases. This CDR3 spans 15 amino acids. With V trimmed by 6 bases and J by 4 bases, 9 bases remained unmatched. Germline assignment: CDR1 SGHTA and CDR2 FQGNSA. CDR3 nucleotide sequence: TGTGCCAGCAGGTTCACTAGCGGACGCCCAGATACGCAGTATTTT. Protein sequence: CASRFTSGRPDTQYF.